This T cell receptor beta chain derives from a study of beta chain features in type 1 diabetes. The sequenced template was cDNA made from the entire isolated RNA. Sequenced by immunoSEQ multiplex PCR; TCRdb stores in-frame clones only, minus some. Counted here are 200,000 to 250,000 clones, 9.6% occurring once; the ten biggest clones make up around 0.037%. This CDR3 spans 17 amino acids. Germline V gives CDR1 GTSNPN, CDR2 SVGIG (reference sequence). V trimming: 0 bases; J trimming: 4 bases; junction bases outside the gene matches: 11. Concerning this clone: Its antigen is unidentified.

Per donor, one heparinised blood draw averaged roughly 110 mL. Broader study findings: Patients' naive, central memory and Treg TCRB repertoires seemed closer to one another than those of healthy donors. Researchers caution that PCR might favor shorter templates, equally among patients and controls. Patients with Type 1 diabetes showed moderately but significantly shorter TCRB CDR3s in all four CD4+ subsets.

Input material: naive CD4+ T cells from blood. The sequence came from a woman between 18 and 29 years old in good health. The V gene is TRBV30, the J gene TRBJ1-2; 10 bases map to TRBD1. The CDR3, as DNA: TGTGCCTGGAGTGTACTGGGACAGGGGAAGGGTTCCTATGGCTACACCTTC. This sequence encodes CAWSVLGQGKGSYGYTF.